The 13 T cell receptor beta chains reported below all come from one sample, sequenced in a study of radiotherapy plus CTLA-4 blockade in lung cancer. The data were produced by immunoSEQ multiplex PCR, yet TCRdb's version contains in-frame clones alone and is incomplete. Here the sample spans roughly 78,000 clones, around four fifths being singletons. Sequenced material: peripheral blood, taken from a patient treated with radiotherapy plus ipilimumab. Receptors were obtained from a human donor with non-small cell lung cancer who had a complete response to radiotherapy plus ipilimumab.

The chain joins TRBV5-1 to TRBJ1-1; 7 bases line up with TRBD1. V lost 0 bases to trimming and J lost 0 bases; unmatched junction nucleotides: 5. The CDR3 runs 16 residues. Germline V lookup: CDR1 SGHRS, CDR2 YFSETQ. CDR3 sequence (DNA): TGCGCCAGCAGCTTGGCCCGACAGGGCGTGAACACTGAAGCTTTCTTT. This encodes CASSLARQGVNTEAFF.

The chain has TRBV4-3 and TRBJ1-2; D remains ambiguous. The germline V and J ends were trimmed by 1 base and 8 bases, with 8 bases remaining between them. The germline V gene encodes CDR1 LGHNA and CDR2 YSLEER. This CDR3 is built from 12 residues. The CDR3 DNA is TGCGCCAGCAGCCAAGGAAAGGAGGGCTACACCTTC. The encoded protein is CASSQGKEGYTF.

DNA for the CDR3: TGTGCCAGCAGCTTATCGGGCGGGGGCCTCTACAATGAGCAGTTCTTC. This sequence encodes CASSLSGGGLYNEQFF. This chain links TRBV7-2 with TRBJ2-1; maybe TRBD2 (7 bases). The V end was cut by 2 bases, the J end by 3 bases, with 14 bases between. The V gene's germline CDR1 is SGHTA and CDR2 FQGNSA. The CDR3 length is 16 residues.

This clone was detected once. V is TRBV7-2 and J is TRBJ2-5; TRBD2 is a possible D gene (6 bases). Germline V CDR1 and CDR2: SGHTA, FQGNSA. Trimming shortened V by 3 bases and J by 5 bases, and 16 bases separated the two germline ends. The CDR3 contains 15 residues. The CDR3 loop reads CASSLAGLGRETQYF. DNA of the CDR3: TGTGCCAGCAGCTTGGCAGGCTTGGGGAGGGAGACCCAGTACTTC.

This clone is medium-sized (0.01 to 0.1%). This chain uses TRBV4-3 with TRBJ1-3, with D possibly being TRBD1 (5 bases). Trimming shortened V by 2 bases and J by 3 bases, and 14 bases separated the two germline ends. CDR1 is LGHNA, CDR2 YSLEER, per germline. The CDR3 runs 16 residues. DNA for the CDR3: TGCGCCAGCAGCCAATCACTAGACAGAAGTGGAAACACCATATATTTT. This sequence encodes CASSQSLDRSGNTIYF.

This clone is a singleton in its sample. The CDR3 DNA sequence: TGCGCCAGCAGTGGGGGCACCGCAGATACGCAGTATTTT. This codes for CASSGGTADTQYF. This chain connects TRBV10-1 to TRBJ2-3; D might be TRBD1 (5 bases). Germline V lookup: CDR1 WNHNN, CDR2 SYGVQD (reference sequence). The V end lost 4 bases, the J end lost 4 bases, and 9 bases lay between the germline ends. This CDR3 spans 13 amino acids.

This chain's CDR3 is CASSSFREGPNEQFF. The CDR3 DNA reads as TGTGCCAGCAGTTCTTTTCGGGAGGGCCCCAATGAGCAGTTCTTC. The chain recombines TRBV6-5 with TRBJ2-1; TRBD2 matches 8 bases. The length of the CDR3 is 15 residues. J gave up 6 bases and V 4 bases, and 8 bases lay outside the gene matches. Germline CDR1 is MNHEY and CDR2 is SVGAGI.

This clone was found a few times. The chain has TRBV9 and TRBJ1-2; D not certain. Between the trimmed V and J ends, which lost 0 bases and 1 base, there was a span of 7 bases. The V gene's germline CDR1 is SGDLS and CDR2 YYNGEE. This CDR3 region has 14 residues. The CDR3, as DNA: TGTGCCAGCAGCGTAGCATGGGGTAACTATGGCTACACCTTC. Translating it yields CASSVAWGNYGYTF. The full variable domain, its missing parts supplied by reference TRBV9 and TRBJ1-2, is DSGVTQTPKHLITATGQRVTLRCSPRSGDLSVYWYQQSLDQGLQFLIQYYNGEERAKGNILERFSAQQFPDLHSELNLSSLELGDSALYFCASSVAWGNYGYTFGSGTRLTVV.

V and J are TRBV5-6 and TRBJ1-5, with 7 bases fitting TRBD1. V was pared by 4 bases and J by 5 bases, with 9 bases of the junction left unmatched. The CDR3 is 15 residues long. The germline V gene has CDR1 SGHDT and CDR2 YYEEEE. DNA for the CDR3: TGTGCCAGCAGCCTGACAGGGAGGTCGGATCAGCCCCAGCATTTT. Amino acid sequence: CASSLTGRSDQPQHF.

The CDR3 loop is CASSRTGGSYEQYF. As DNA, the CDR3 is TGTGCCAGTAGTCGGACGGGGGGCTCCTACGAGCAGTACTTC. This rearrangement joins TRBV19 to TRBJ2-7, with 7 bases lining up with TRBD2. The CDR3 is 14 residues long. With 5 bases clipped from V and 0 bases from J, the junction kept 4 bases outside the gene matches. CDR1 and CDR2 from the germline V gene are LNHDA and SQIVND (reference sequence).

This sequence joins TRBV27 and TRBJ1-5; D is undetermined. The CDR3 has 14 residues. The V gene lost 5 bases and the J gene lost 7 bases, with 15 bases spanning the gap. The V gene's germline CDR1 is MNHEY and CDR2 SMNVEV (reference sequence). The CDR3 here is CASSPNRALQPQHF. The DNA for the CDR3 is TGTGCCAGCAGTCCGAACCGCGCCCTCCAGCCCCAGCATTTT.

The V call is TRBV30, the J call TRBJ2-1; 11 nucleotides line up with TRBD2. Germline assignment: CDR1 GTSNPN and CDR2 SVGIG (reference sequence). Losses at the gene ends were 2 bases for V and 5 bases for J; bases not matched to a gene: 8. The CDR3 consists of 16 residues. CDR3 region: CAWSSLAGGPNNEQFF. In DNA, the CDR3 is TGTGCCTGGAGTTCATTAGCGGGGGGGCCGAACAATGAGCAGTTCTTC.

V and J are TRBV29-1 and TRBJ1-2; D not certain. V lost 6 bases to trimming and J lost 2 bases, with 10 bases between them. CDR1 SQVTM and CDR2 ANQGSEA come from the germline V gene. This CDR3 region has 12 residues. The CDR3 bases are TGCAGCGTACCTGGGGAGAACTATGGCTACACCTTC. Translating gives CSVPGENYGYTF.